Below are 29 T cell receptor beta chains sequenced from a single sample in a study of blood T cells in healthy people across ages. For the second PCR, which ran for about 6 to 11 cycles, a sample-barcoded 5' primer and a J-beta primer mix were used. Each CDR3 protein gets one entry after TCRdb re-called the 5' RACE reads with MiXCR. The sample includes hundreds of thousands of distinct CDR3 sequences, about 56% seen only once; the top ten take around a quarter. The source material was blood. All receptors derive from a man aged 35 to 55 in good health.

Only a few counts were recorded for this clonotype. The V gene is TRBV11-2, the J gene TRBJ2-1; 8 nucleotides match TRBD1. The germline gives CDR1 SGHAT, CDR2 FQNNGV. The V gene end was trimmed by 5 bases and the J gene end by 2 bases; junction bases not matched to a gene: 23. The CDR3 is 21 amino acids. DNA for the CDR3: TGTGCCAGCAGCACACCTATTCTAACCGACAGGGGCCGCTTCCCCTACAATGAGCAGTTCTTC. This translates into CASSTPILTDRGRFPYNEQFF.

The V call is TRBV27, the J call TRBJ2-7, with D tentatively TRBD1 (6 bases). This CDR3 contains 16 residues. CDR1 is MNHEY, CDR2 SMNVEV, per germline (reference sequence). The V and J ends lost 5 bases and 5 bases respectively, with 22 bases between them. The DNA of the CDR3 is TGTGCCAGCAGTCATAGCGCAGGGGATTCGACCAACGAGCAGTACTTC. It codes for CASSHSAGDSTNEQYF.

The chain carries TRBV12-3 or TRBV12-4 and TRBJ1-6; 8 nucleotides match TRBD1. The length of the CDR3 is 18 residues. Trimming at V came to 6 bases and at J to 0 bases, leaving 10 bases not matched to a gene. CDR3 DNA sequence: TGTGCCAGCAGCATCTTCGGACAGGGAAGCTCCTATAATTCACCCCTCCACTTT. Translating gives CASSIFGQGSSYNSPLHF.

The J gene is TRBJ1-2, the V gene TRBV6-1; D remains unclear. Germline-derived CDR1 and CDR2 are MNHNS and SASEGT. The CDR3 length is 13 residues. V was trimmed by 3 bases and J by 5 bases, leaving 10 bases between them. This CDR3 reads CASSEDGLYGYTF. The CDR3 DNA is TGTGCCAGCAGTGAGGACGGCCTTTATGGCTACACCTTC.

The sample holds a few counts of this clonotype. V usage is TRBV29-1 and J usage is TRBJ2-1, with 10 nucleotides matching TRBD2. The CDR3 runs 14 residues. The trim removed 2 bases at V and 14 bases at J, leaving 12 bases unmatched. Germline V CDR1 and CDR2: SQVTM, ANQGSEA. CDR3 sequence (DNA): TGCAGCGTTGAATTCACAACTGGACTAGCGGAGGAGTTCTTC. This encodes CSVEFTTGLAEEFF.

This clonotype was picked up one time. The genes are TRBV9 and TRBJ2-3, with D perhaps TRBD1 (6 bases). The germline V gene has CDR1 SGDLS and CDR2 YYNGEE. V dropped 2 bases and J dropped 1 base, with 23 bases sitting between them. The CDR3 runs to 19 residues. The CDR3, as DNA: TGTGCCAGCAGCGTTCCGGGAACAGGGACCCTCCTAGGCACAGATACGCAGTATTTT. Translation gives CASSVPGTGTLLGTDTQYF.

J is TRBJ2-1 and V is TRBV5-1; D may be TRBD1 (5 bases). V was clipped by 0 bases and J by 4 bases, with 11 bases between them. Germline lookup yields CDR1 SGHRS and CDR2 YFSETQ. The CDR3 totals 15 residues. The CDR3: CASSLDPSGYNEQFF. CDR3 DNA: TGCGCCAGCAGCTTGGATCCCTCAGGGTACAATGAGCAGTTCTTC.

The J gene is TRBJ1-6, the V gene TRBV27; 10 positions match TRBD1. This CDR3 is 16 amino acids long. Germline-derived CDR1 and CDR2 are MNHEY and SMNVEV (reference sequence). Germline trimming cut 0 bases from V and 8 bases from J; bases unmatched to any gene: 4. The CDR3 sequence: CASSLSEGQGYSPLHF. CDR3 coding DNA: TGTGCCAGCAGTTTATCGGAGGGACAGGGGTATTCACCCCTCCACTTT.

The gene calls are TRBV20-1 and TRBJ1-4; D uncertain. This CDR3 contains 14 residues. CDR1 and CDR2 (germline): DFQATT, SNEGSKA (reference sequence). V lost 0 bases to trimming and J lost 6 bases, with 11 bases between them. The CDR3 loop is CSARDPEEDEKLFF. The CDR3 coding sequence is TGCAGTGCTAGAGACCCCGAAGAAGATGAAAAACTGTTTTTT.

Remarks on this clonotype: An end of the junction differs from the germline gene, which may be a read error. Written as DNA, the CDR3 is TGCGCCAGCAGCCCGAGCTCCTACGAGCGGTACTTC. It yields the protein CASSPSSYERYF. The rearrangement joins TRBV5-1 to TRBJ2-7; no clear D. Per germline, CDR1 SGHRS and CDR2 YFSETQ. The CDR3 is 12 amino acids.

The rearrangement joins TRBV7-2 to TRBJ2-5; 7 bases fit TRBD2. The DNA end lines up better with TRBJ2-7; the J call may be wrong. CDR3 length: 14 amino acids. Germline V gene data show CDR1 as SGHTA and CDR2 as FQGNSA. In DNA form, the CDR3 reads TGTGCCAGCAGCTTCGCCGGGGGGACCTACGAGCAGTACTTC. Translation: CASSFAGGTYEQYF.

This clonotype has only a few counts. The chain carries TRBV9 and TRBJ1-2, with D possibly being TRBD1 (5 bases). Trimming removed 0 bases at V and 4 bases at J, with 13 bases between. The V gene's germline CDR1 is SGDLS and CDR2 YYNGEE. The CDR3 runs to 15 residues. CDR3 sequence (DNA): TGTGCCAGCAGCGTAGGACCCGGACATTCCTATGGCTACACCTTC. It specifies CASSVGPGHSYGYTF.

This clonotype occurred a few times. CDR3 loop: CASSGNSGSGTEAFF. The CDR3 DNA follows: TGTGCCAGCAGCGGAAACAGCGGAAGCGGCACTGAAGCTTTCTTT. The rearrangement links TRBV9 to TRBJ1-1; the D is unclear. Germline V gene sequence: CDR1 SGDLS, CDR2 YYNGEE. V was clipped by 3 bases and J by 4 bases, with 16 bases between them. The CDR3 loop spans 15 amino acids.

The chain combines TRBV20-1 with TRBJ1-1; no clear D gene. Trimming took 1 base from V and 0 from J, leaving 6 bases between them. Germline V CDR1 and CDR2: DFQATT, SNEGSKA (reference sequence). This CDR3 has 13 residues. In DNA form, the CDR3 reads TGCAGTGCTAGAGCGGGGTTGAACACTGAAGCTTTCTTT. Amino acid sequence: CSARAGLNTEAFF.

The chain recombines TRBV28 with TRBJ1-5; 8 positions match TRBD1. V shed 3 bases and J 7 bases; nucleotides not matched to a gene: 8. The CDR3 is made up of 15 amino acids. From germline, CDR1 is MDHEN and CDR2 SYDVKM. The CDR3 reads CASSLKQGARQPQHF. CDR3 coding DNA: TGTGCCAGCAGTTTGAAGCAGGGGGCAAGACAGCCCCAGCATTTT.

This clonotype was seen more than once but under ten times. The chain is built from TRBV6-6 and TRBJ2-7; 11 bases map to TRBD1. The end of the DNA aligns better with TRBJ2-5, so the J call may be wrong. This CDR3 has 16 amino acids. Germline assignment: CDR1 MNHNY and CDR2 SVGAGI (reference sequence). The CDR3: CASSYRTGGERETQYF. In nucleotides, the CDR3 is TGTGCCAGCAGTTACAGGACAGGGGGCGAAAGAGAGACCCAGTACTTC.

This clonotype was detected many times. At one of its ends the junction is not consistent with the germline gene, which may arise from a read error. This chain uses TRBV20-1 with TRBJ2-3, with 11 bases fitting TRBD2. The length of the CDR3 is 15 residues. Germline V gene data show CDR1 as DFQATT and CDR2 as SNEGSKA (reference sequence). CDR3 sequence: CRASSGGASTDTQYF. In DNA form, the CDR3 reads TGCAGGGCTAGTAGCGGGGGGGCTAGCACAGATACGCAGTATTTT.

V usage is TRBV20-1 and J usage is TRBJ1-4; D is undetermined. Trimming left V 6 bases short and J 0 bases short, with 8 bases between. Germline-derived CDR1 and CDR2 are DFQATT and SNEGSKA (reference sequence). CDR3 length equals 13 residues. For the CDR3, the DNA is TGCAGTGCAAAGACGGCAACTAATGAAAAACTGTTTTTT. As protein: CSAKTATNEKLFF.

This clonotype has more than one count but fewer than ten. The rearrangement joins TRBV12-3 or TRBV12-4 to TRBJ2-4; TRBD1 is a possible D gene (6 bases). Trimming shortened V by 6 bases and J by 6 bases, and 18 bases separated the two germline ends. The CDR3 consists of 15 residues. As DNA, the CDR3 is TGTGCCAGCAGGGGGGCAGGGCAATCGGGAAACATTCAGTACTTC. Translated, it gives CASRGAGQSGNIQYF.

A remark on this clonotype: No DNA is shown, since the ends of the CDR3 on it are uncertain; the CDR3 is the one TCRdb lists. This chain connects TRBV21-1 to TRBJ2-7; TRBD1 is the table's D call and was not checked against the DNA. TRBV21-1 is assigned pseudogene status. The length of the CDR3 is 16 amino acids, counting both ends. The chain's CDR3 is CASSVRVRFGAYEQYF.

Here the CDR3 DNA reads TGCAGTGCTAGTAACTCACAGTCGGGGGGCAATGAGCAGTTCTTC. Its translation: CSASNSQSGGNEQFF. The rearrangement joins TRBV20-1 to TRBJ2-1; 7 bases are a match to TRBD2. Germline-derived CDR1 and CDR2 are DFQATT and SNEGSKA (reference sequence). J was trimmed by 6 bases and V by 3 bases; bases with no gene match: 11. There are 15 residues in the CDR3.

This clonotype was detected a few times. The chain employs TRBV7-2 and TRBJ2-5; 15 nucleotides line up with TRBD2. CDR3 length: 17 residues. CDR1 is SGHTA, CDR2 FQGNSA, per germline. The trim removed 1 base at V and 5 bases at J, leaving 5 bases unmatched. CDR3 DNA sequence: TGTGCCAGCAGCTTAGAAGGGACTAGCGGGGGGCGGGAGACCCAGTACTTC. This encodes CASSLEGTSGGRETQYF.

This chain links TRBV28 with TRBJ2-3, with a possible D match to TRBD1 (6 bases). V lost 7 bases, J lost 0 bases, and 17 bases lay in between. Germline CDR1 and CDR2: MDHEN and SYDVKM. The CDR3 consists of 16 residues. The CDR3 protein is CASTSMGAASTDTQYF. The CDR3 bases are TGTGCCAGCACCTCAATGGGGGCAGCTAGCACAGATACGCAGTATTTT.

This chain uses TRBV11-2 with TRBJ2-1; TRBD1 matches at 7 bases. Trimming at V came to 5 bases and at J to 5 bases, leaving 9 bases not matched to a gene. CDR1 SGHAT and CDR2 FQNNGV come from the germline V gene. The CDR3 consists of 15 residues. Here the CDR3 reads CASSPGTALHNEQFF. DNA for the CDR3: TGTGCCAGCAGCCCTGGGACAGCTCTACACAATGAGCAGTTCTTC.

This clonotype was recorded a few times. This chain joins TRBV12-3 or TRBV12-4 and TRBJ1-1; no firm D call. The V and J ends lost 5 bases and 3 bases respectively, with 7 bases between them. CDR3 length equals 12 residues. The CDR3 nucleotides are TGTGCCAGCAGTGTGAGGGACACTGAAGCTTTCTTT. Translated, it gives CASSVRDTEAFF.

The genes are TRBV10-2 and TRBJ2-1, with a possible D match to TRBD2 (5 bases). The CDR3 extends over 17 amino acids. The ends were cut back, 3 bases at V and 0 bases at J, with 15 bases in the middle. The V gene's germline CDR1 is WSHSY and CDR2 SAAADI. This chain's CDR3 is CASSDSVAHSSYNEQFF. The CDR3 nucleotides are TGCGCCAGCAGTGATTCCGTAGCGCATAGCTCCTACAATGAGCAGTTCTTC.

The chain joins TRBV2 to TRBJ2-7, with TRBD2 as a possible D gene (6 bases). The CDR3 is 11 amino acids. Trimming removed 1 base at V and 9 bases at J, with 7 bases between. Germline V gene lookup returns CDR1 SNHLY and CDR2 FYNNEI. Here the CDR3 reads CASSEEGGQYF. As DNA, the CDR3 is TGTGCCAGCAGTGAAGAGGGAGGGCAGTACTTC.

The CDR3 sequence: CATRGGSSRNNEQFF. The CDR3 DNA reads TGTGCCACCAGGGGGGGTTCGTCACGTAACAATGAGCAGTTCTTC. This chain links TRBV27 with TRBJ2-1, with D perhaps being TRBD1 or TRBD2 (7 bases each). CDR3 length: 15 residues. The ends were cut back, 10 bases at V and 5 bases at J, with 21 bases in the middle. Germline CDR1 is MNHEY and CDR2 is SMNVEV (reference sequence).

The chain combines TRBV29-1 with TRBJ2-1; no clear D. The V and J ends lost 3 bases and 5 bases respectively, with 8 bases between them. CDR1 is SQVTM, CDR2 ANQGSEA, per germline. CDR3 length: 12 residues. The CDR3 nucleotides are TGCAGCGTTGAGTTAGCCCACAATGAGCAGTTCTTC. Encoded protein: CSVELAHNEQFF.